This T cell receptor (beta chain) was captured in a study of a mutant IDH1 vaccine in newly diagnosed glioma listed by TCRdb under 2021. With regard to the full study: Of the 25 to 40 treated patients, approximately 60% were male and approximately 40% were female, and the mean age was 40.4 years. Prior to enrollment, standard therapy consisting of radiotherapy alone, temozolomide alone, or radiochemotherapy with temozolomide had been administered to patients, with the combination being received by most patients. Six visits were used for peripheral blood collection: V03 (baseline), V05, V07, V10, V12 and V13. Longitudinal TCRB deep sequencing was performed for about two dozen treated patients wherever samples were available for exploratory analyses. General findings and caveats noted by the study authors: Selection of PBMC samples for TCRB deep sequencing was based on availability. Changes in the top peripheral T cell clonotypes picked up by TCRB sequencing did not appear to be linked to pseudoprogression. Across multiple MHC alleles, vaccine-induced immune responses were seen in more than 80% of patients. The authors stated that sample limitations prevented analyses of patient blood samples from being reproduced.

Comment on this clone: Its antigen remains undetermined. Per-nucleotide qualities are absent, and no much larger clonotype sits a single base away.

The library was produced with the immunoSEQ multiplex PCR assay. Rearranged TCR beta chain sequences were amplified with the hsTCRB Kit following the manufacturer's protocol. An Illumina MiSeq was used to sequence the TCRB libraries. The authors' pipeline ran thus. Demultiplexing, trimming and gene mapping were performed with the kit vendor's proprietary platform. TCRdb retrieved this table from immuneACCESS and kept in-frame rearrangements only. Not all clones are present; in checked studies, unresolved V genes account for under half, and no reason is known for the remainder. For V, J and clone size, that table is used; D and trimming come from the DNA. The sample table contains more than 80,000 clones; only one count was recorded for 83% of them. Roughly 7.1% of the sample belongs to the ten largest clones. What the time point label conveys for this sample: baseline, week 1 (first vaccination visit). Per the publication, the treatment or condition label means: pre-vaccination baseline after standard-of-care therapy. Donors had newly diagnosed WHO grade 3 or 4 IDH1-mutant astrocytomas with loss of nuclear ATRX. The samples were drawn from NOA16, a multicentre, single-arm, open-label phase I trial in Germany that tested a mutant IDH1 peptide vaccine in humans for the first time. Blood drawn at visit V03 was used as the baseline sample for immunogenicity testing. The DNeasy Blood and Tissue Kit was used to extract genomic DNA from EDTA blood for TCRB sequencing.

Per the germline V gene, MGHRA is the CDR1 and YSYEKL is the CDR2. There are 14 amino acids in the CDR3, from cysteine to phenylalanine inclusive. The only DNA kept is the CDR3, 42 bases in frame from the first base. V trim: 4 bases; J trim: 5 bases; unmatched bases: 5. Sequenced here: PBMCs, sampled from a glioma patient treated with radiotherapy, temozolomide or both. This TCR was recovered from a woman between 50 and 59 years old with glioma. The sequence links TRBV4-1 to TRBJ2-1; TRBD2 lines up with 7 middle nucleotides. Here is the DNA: TGCGCCAGCAGCCGCAGGACTAGGAACAATGAGCAGTTCTTC. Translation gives CASSRRTRNNEQFF.